This TCR beta chain comes out of a study of neoadjuvant anti-PD-1 for oral cavity cancer. Study in general: Non-progressing patients received a fourth nivolumab dose near day 43, then surgery on days 50-56.

The germline V gene has CDR1 MNHNY and CDR2 SVGAGI (reference sequence). The CDR3 is 16 amino acids. V was clipped by 7 bases and J by 2 bases, with 20 bases between them. The time point: after neoadjuvant nivolumab, at surgical resection. The protocol was immunoSEQ multiplex PCR, while the TCRdb copy is restricted to in-frame clones and leaves out a portion. The sample contains about 32,000 clones, more than 65% of which appear only once. This TCR derives from a person aged 40-85 years with oral cavity squamous cell carcinoma. The sample was PBMCs, taken after nivolumab (anti-PD-1) treatment. The gene calls are TRBV6-6 and TRBJ1-2; possibly TRBD1 for D (6 bases). For the CDR3, the DNA is TGTGCCAGCACCTACGGACAGACCTTTCTAAACTATGGCTACACCTTC. This translates into CASTYGQTFLNYGYTF.